This TCR beta chain was retrieved from a study of radiation and T cells in renal cell carcinoma. Whole-study findings and limits: In nephrectomy-only tumors, top 100 clonotypes averaged approximately 43%, versus around 54% irradiated. Compared with controls, irradiated tumors had more, larger dominant CDR3 motifs. Tumor samples were small regions of around 1 g.

Concerning this clone itself: Its specificity is not known.

Treatment given: treatment-naive control, cytoreductive nephrectomy. Controls were unirradiated tumors from treatment-naive cytoreductive nephrectomy patients. Libraries were prepared by immunoSEQ multiplex PCR; TCRdb keeps only in-frame clonotypes and omits some of them. The sample includes around 15,000 clones, roughly three fifths seen only once; the top ten take 10% to 15%. This CDR3 spans 15 amino acids. The V end was cut by 1 base, the J end by 3 bases, with 13 bases between. Germline-derived CDR1 and CDR2 are SGHTA and FQGNSA. This chain uses TRBV7-2 with TRBJ2-7; D could derive from TRBD1 or TRBD2 (5 bases each). This specimen consisted of tumor tissue, obtained from a patient whose treatment was nephrectomy without radiotherapy. The receptor comes from a man aged 50 or older with renal cell carcinoma. This CDR3 reads CASSLVSGRYYEQYF. CDR3 DNA: TGTGCCAGCAGCTTAGTGTCAGGGAGATACTACGAGCAGTACTTC.